Shown below are 31 T cell receptor beta chains from a single sample sequenced in a study of vaccination and CD4 T cells after COVID-19 (dated by TCRdb to between 2021 and 2022). Interpreted using the paper, the treatment or condition label stands for: roughly 10-day PBMC culture with coronavirus spike peptide pools or control peptides (ViraFEST assay). Receptor amplification or capture employed PCR. For sequencing, an Illumina iSeq 100 was employed. At the Johns Hopkins FTIC core, DNA from the cultured CD4+ T cells underwent TCR sequencing with the Oncomine TCR Beta short-read assay. TCRdb trimmed public reads at Q25 via fastp, called clones via MiXCR and kept in-frame beta chains. Every entry covers one CDR3 protein and lists the most common genes and DNA from its rows. Recorded for this sample are approximately 20,000 distinct CDR3 sequences; around half of them occurred a single time. Clones ranked in the top ten supply about 4% of the sample.

These receptors are not linked to any known antigen. The starting material was CD4+ T cells from blood, cultured in vitro, obtained before SARS-CoV-2 vaccination. The receptors shown here come from a human donor who had recovered from COVID-19.

The genes are TRBV19 and TRBJ2-2; no clear D gene. Trimming stripped 1 base from V and 5 bases from J, with 8 bases between. Germline V gene data show CDR1 as LNHDA and CDR2 as SQIVND (reference sequence). The CDR3 covers 14 residues. The DNA of the CDR3 is TGTGCCAGTAGTATAGGGGGTATGACCGGGGAGCTGTTTTTT. Protein product: CASSIGGMTGELFF.

This rearrangement joins TRBV2 to TRBJ2-3; D gene ambiguous. V was cut by 5 bases and J by 2 bases, with 17 bases left in between. The CDR3 spans 16 residues. Germline assignment: CDR1 SNHLY and CDR2 FYNNEI. CDR3 nucleotide sequence: TGTGCCAGCAGTTCTCAGACCAGAACGTTCACAGATACGCAGTATTTT. This translates into CASSSQTRTFTDTQYF.

The chain has TRBV4-3 and TRBJ2-2; D is unresolved. Trimming left V 5 bases short and J 4 bases short, with 11 bases between. CDR1 LGHNA and CDR2 YSLEER come from the germline V gene. CDR3 length equals 14 residues. In DNA form, the CDR3 reads TGCGCCAGCAGCGCCCTGAAGGGCACCGGGGAGCTGTTTTTT. Its translation is CASSALKGTGELFF.

J is TRBJ1-6 and V is TRBV7-9; no firm D call. Looked up from germline, CDR1 is SEHNR and CDR2 is FQNEAQ (reference sequence). This CDR3 contains 13 residues. Trimming removed 6 bases from V and 6 bases from J, with 9 bases in between. CDR3 in amino acids: CASSGSVNSPLHF. Written as DNA, the CDR3 is TGTGCCAGCAGTGGCTCGGTTAATTCACCCCTCCACTTT. The full variable domain, completed using reference TRBV7-9 and TRBJ1-6, is DTGVSQNPRHKITKRGQNVTFRCDPISEHNRLYWYRQTLGQGPEFLTYFQNEAQLEKSRLLSDRFSAERPKGSFSTLEIQRTEQGDSAMYLCASSGSVNSPLHFGNGTRLTVT.

This rearrangement joins TRBV10-3 to TRBJ1-5, with D hard to call. This CDR3 has 14 amino acids. V lost 0 bases and J 10 bases, leaving 13 bases between the germline ends. Germline V lookup: CDR1 ENHRY, CDR2 SYGVKD. CDR3 residues: CAISESGNTQPQHF. The CDR3, as DNA: TGTGCCATCAGTGAGTCGGGCAATACACAACCCCAGCATTTT.

The chain joins TRBV29-1 to TRBJ1-6, with 11 bases matching TRBD1. The V gene's germline CDR1 is SQVTM and CDR2 ANQGSEA. V gave up 6 bases and J gave up 8 bases; unmatched junction bases: 3. The CDR3 is 13 residues long. The CDR3 spells CSVGQGADSPLHF. DNA for the CDR3: TGCAGCGTAGGACAGGGGGCTGATTCACCCCTCCACTTT. The whole variable domain, remainder taken from reference TRBV29-1 and TRBJ1-6, is SAVISQKPSRDICQRGTSLTIQCQVDSQVTMMFWYRQQPGQSLTLIATANQGSEATYESGFVIDKFPISRPNLTFSTLTVSNMSPEDSSIYLCSVGQGADSPLHFGNGTRLTVT.

V is TRBV6-2 or TRBV6-3 and J is TRBJ2-7; 12 bases align to TRBD2. The CDR3 has 16 amino acids. V shed 5 bases, J shed 0 bases, and the junction held 5 bases outside the gene matches. CDR1 is MNHEY, CDR2 SVGEGT, per germline. The CDR3 loop is CASSRGLAGASYEQYF. In DNA form, the CDR3 reads TGTGCCAGCAGTCGGGGACTAGCGGGTGCCTCCTACGAGCAGTACTTC.

A few counts support this clonotype. The chain joins TRBV20-1 to TRBJ2-3; 8 bases match TRBD2. Germline V gene lookup returns CDR1 DFQATT and CDR2 SNEGSKA (reference sequence). Losses at the gene ends were 5 bases for V and 8 bases for J; bases not matched to a gene: 15. This CDR3 region has 15 residues. As DNA, the CDR3 is TGCAGTGCTGCCGAAGGGACTAGGAATAGGCGTACGCAGTATTTT. Protein product: CSAAEGTRNRRTQYF.

As to this clonotype: A read error may produce the germline difference seen at one junction end. The J gene is TRBJ1-2, the V gene TRBV28; D unresolved. The V gene's germline CDR1 is MDHEN and CDR2 SYDVKM. The CDR3 consists of 11 residues. The CDR3 sequence: CASSLNMEMGF. The CDR3 DNA reads as TGTGCCAGCAGTTTAAATATGGAGATGGGCTTC.

This clonotype occurred a few times. This chain connects TRBV6-2 or TRBV6-3 to TRBJ1-6; TRBD1 agrees at 10 bases. Germline V gene sequence: CDR1 MNHEY, CDR2 SVGEGT. This CDR3 is 19 amino acids long. Unmatched junction bases numbered 12, after V lost 2 bases and J lost 5 bases. CDR3 amino acids: CASSYPGTGASWNNSPLHF. The DNA of the CDR3 is TGTGCCAGCAGTTACCCCGGGACAGGGGCTTCTTGGAATAATTCACCCCTCCACTTT.

The chain is built from TRBV7-2 and TRBJ2-3; unclear D gene. The V gene's germline CDR1 is SGHTA and CDR2 FQGNSA. V was pared by 1 base and J by 4 bases, with 9 bases between. This CDR3 region has 14 residues. The chain's CDR3 is CASSLVGSPDTQYF. In nucleotides, the CDR3 is TGTGCCAGCAGCTTAGTAGGTTCCCCAGATACGCAGTATTTT.

A single count supports this clonotype. This CDR3 reads CSARDQADGFFTYEQYF. The CDR3 DNA sequence: TGCAGTGCTAGAGATCAGGCGGACGGATTCTTTACCTACGAGCAGTACTTC. The chain uses TRBV20-1 and TRBJ2-7, with D unclear. Trimming stripped 0 bases from V and 2 bases from J, with 20 bases between. The CDR3 totals 17 residues. CDR1 is DFQATT, CDR2 SNEGSKA, per germline (reference sequence).

The V call is TRBV7-2, the J call TRBJ2-2; 11 positions agree with TRBD2. The germline gives CDR1 SGHTA, CDR2 FQGNSA. There are 15 residues in the CDR3. J lost 7 bases, V lost 4 bases, and 5 bases had no gene match. The CDR3 DNA follows: TGTGCCAGCAGCTCCGCGACTAGCGGGGTCGGGGAGCTGTTTTTT. Protein product: CASSSATSGVGELFF.

This chain links TRBV18 with TRBJ1-1; perhaps TRBD1 as D (5 bases). The CDR3 length is 15 residues. V shed 1 base and J shed 2 bases, with 11 bases lying between them. CDR1 is KGHSH and CDR2 is LQKENI in the germline V gene. The CDR3 coding sequence is TGTGCCAGCTCACCACGGGGCGGAGATAACACTGAAGCTTTCTTT. Its protein is CASSPRGGDNTEAFF. Combining the CDR3 with reference TRBV18 and TRBJ1-1 gives the whole variable domain NAGVMQNPRHLVRRRGQEARLRCSPMKGHSHVYWYRQLPEEGLKFMVYLQKENIIDESGMPKERFSAEFPKEGPSILRIQQVVRGDSAAYFCASSPRGGDNTEAFFGQGTRLTVV.

The CDR3 nucleotides are TGTGCCACCAGTGAGTACGGACGGAATTCGGGGGAGCTGTTTTTT. It specifies CATSEYGRNSGELFF. The chain couples TRBV24-1 to TRBJ2-2; D is unclear. This CDR3 has 15 amino acids. CDR1 is KGHDR, CDR2 SFDVKD, per germline. The ends were cut back, 4 bases at V and 8 bases at J, with 16 bases in the middle.

Only one count was recorded for this clonotype. The chain carries TRBV11-3 and TRBJ2-3, with D possibly matching TRBD2 (6 bases). The V end was cut by 1 base, the J end by 5 bases, with 13 bases between. CDR3 length: 15 residues. CDR1 SGHNT and CDR2 YENEEA come from the germline V gene. CDR3 residues: CASSLGTTQGDTQYF. The CDR3 coding sequence is TGTGCCAGCAGCTTAGGGACTACCCAGGGAGATACGCAGTATTTT.

The rearrangement links TRBV4-2 to TRBJ1-2; maybe TRBD1 (6 bases). Trimming removed 3 bases at V and 4 bases at J, with 12 bases between. Germline CDR1 LGHNA, CDR2 YNFKEQ. The CDR3 runs 14 residues. The CDR3 DNA is TGTGCCAGCAGCCATATACAGGGAAGCTATGGCTACACCTTC. Protein: CASSHIQGSYGYTF.

This clonotype has a handful of counts. The rearrangement links TRBV6-5 to TRBJ2-7; 8 nucleotides align to TRBD1. The V gene's germline CDR1 is MNHEY and CDR2 SVGAGI. This CDR3 is 16 amino acids long. V lost 0 bases to trimming and J lost 3 bases; unmatched junction nucleotides: 7. CDR3 region: CASSYSIQGDIYEQYF. The CDR3, as DNA: TGTGCCAGCAGTTACTCAATACAGGGGGATATCTACGAGCAGTACTTC.

V and J are TRBV6-5 and TRBJ2-1; 9 bases agree with TRBD1. The germline V gene has CDR1 MNHEY and CDR2 SVGAGI. J lost 6 bases, V lost 2 bases, and 14 bases had no gene match. The CDR3 runs to 18 residues. The CDR3 coding sequence is TGTGCCAGCAGTTACGGTTTCCCGGGGACAGGGTACCGCAATGAGCAGTTCTTC. It specifies CASSYGFPGTGYRNEQFF.

The chain has TRBV5-6 and TRBJ2-7; D perhaps matches TRBD2 (5 bases). Trimming left V 6 bases short and J 2 bases short, with 15 bases between. The CDR3 has 14 amino acids. From germline, CDR1 is SGHDT and CDR2 YYEEEE. CDR3 sequence: CASTFGVGPYEQYF. CDR3 coding DNA: TGTGCCAGCACCTTCGGGGTTGGCCCCTACGAGCAGTACTTC.

The rearrangement joins TRBV4-2 to TRBJ1-5; D is perhaps TRBD1 (5 bases). V was cut by 1 base and J by 0 bases, with 13 bases left in between. Germline values: CDR1 LGHNA, CDR2 YNFKEQ. CDR3 length: 17 amino acids. The CDR3 DNA sequence: TGTGCCAGCAGCCAAGGGGACCAAGGGGATAGCAATCAGCCCCAGCATTTT. Translating gives CASSQGDQGDSNQPQHF.

The chain uses TRBV7-2 and TRBJ2-2; 8 nucleotides agree with TRBD2. The CDR3 consists of 14 residues. Germline V lookup: CDR1 SGHTA, CDR2 FQGNSA. V was pared by 5 bases and J by 6 bases, with 5 bases of the junction left unmatched. The CDR3 loop reads CASSLELAAGELFF. The CDR3 DNA is TGTGCCAGCAGCCTAGAACTAGCGGCCGGGGAGCTGTTTTTT.

This rearrangement joins TRBV11-3 to TRBJ2-5; perhaps TRBD1 as D (5 bases). Germline values: CDR1 SGHNT, CDR2 YENEEA. This CDR3 contains 16 residues. V lost 5 bases and J 0 bases, leaving 16 bases between the germline ends. The CDR3 reads CASSMKGSRYQETQYF. In DNA, the CDR3 is TGTGCCAGCAGCATGAAGGGGTCTCGGTACCAAGAGACCCAGTACTTC.

This chain joins TRBV20-1 and TRBJ1-3; the D gene is possibly TRBD1 (5 bases). The CDR3 consists of 15 residues. Between the trimmed V and J ends, which lost 0 bases and 0 bases, there was a span of 9 bases. Looked up from germline, CDR1 is DFQATT and CDR2 is SNEGSKA (reference sequence). CDR3 DNA: TGCAGTGCTAGAGATGGAGGGGACTCTGGAAACACCATATATTTT. Residues: CSARDGGDSGNTIYF.

This chain uses TRBV6-1 with TRBJ1-5; TRBD1 might be the D (5 bases). V was pared by 5 bases and J by 1 base, with 12 bases between. The CDR3 consists of 15 residues. Germline V gene lookup returns CDR1 MNHNS and CDR2 SASEGT. The CDR3 sequence: CASSRGIGSNQPQHF. The CDR3 DNA reads TGTGCCAGCAGTCGGGGGATTGGGAGCAATCAGCCCCAGCATTTT.

This sequence joins TRBV7-2 and TRBJ1-1; no clear D. V gave up 5 bases and J gave up 1 base, with 14 bases separating them. This CDR3 contains 15 residues. CDR1 is SGHTA and CDR2 is FQGNSA in the germline V gene. For the CDR3, the DNA is TGTGCCAGCAGCGTTTCCGGGCCTTCGAACACTGAAGCTTTCTTT. It specifies CASSVSGPSNTEAFF.

The rearrangement joins TRBV19 to TRBJ2-1; TRBD2 might be the D (5 bases). This CDR3 is built from 15 residues. V shed 6 bases and J shed 0 bases, with 12 bases lying between them. Germline CDR1 LNHDA, CDR2 SQIVND (reference sequence). Here the CDR3 reads CASRDQRNSYNEQFF. The CDR3 DNA reads TGTGCCAGTAGGGACCAGCGGAACTCCTACAATGAGCAGTTCTTC.

In its sample, this clonotype was seen a few times. The chain uses TRBV7-2 and TRBJ1-2; D unclear. V was trimmed by 7 bases and J by 7 bases, leaving 19 bases between them. The germline CDR1 and CDR2 sequences are SGHTA and FQGNSA. CDR3 length: 14 residues. The CDR3 here is CASTAAVAIGGYTF. The CDR3 nucleotides are TGTGCCAGCACCGCAGCAGTGGCGATCGGTGGCTACACCTTC.

The chain recombines TRBV5-1 with TRBJ1-2; D is uncertain. The CDR3 contains 13 residues. The ends were cut back, 4 bases at V and 7 bases at J, with 14 bases in the middle. Germline V gene data show CDR1 as SGHRS and CDR2 as YFSETQ. As DNA, the CDR3 is TGCGCCAGCAGCCCCCCCGGATGGGGTGGCTACACCTTC. This encodes CASSPPGWGGYTF.

In this sample, this clonotype turned up a few times. A read error may account for a junction end that differs from germline. V usage is TRBV7-2 and J usage is TRBJ2-7; 10 bases agree with TRBD2. The CDR3 contains 16 residues. Germline V CDR1 and CDR2: SGHTA, FQGNSA. The CDR3 region is CASRPFPLAGTYEQYF. The CDR3 nucleotides are TGTGCTAGCAGACCCTTCCCACTAGCGGGAACCTACGAGCAGTACTTC.

V is TRBV6-1 and J is TRBJ2-1; the match to TRBD1 covers 9 bases. The V gene's germline CDR1 is MNHNS and CDR2 SASEGT. With 7 bases clipped from V and 4 bases from J, the junction kept 5 bases outside the gene matches. CDR3 length: 14 amino acids. The CDR3 loop is CASKAQGAYNEQFF. Written as DNA, the CDR3 is TGTGCCAGCAAAGCACAGGGGGCTTACAATGAGCAGTTCTTC.